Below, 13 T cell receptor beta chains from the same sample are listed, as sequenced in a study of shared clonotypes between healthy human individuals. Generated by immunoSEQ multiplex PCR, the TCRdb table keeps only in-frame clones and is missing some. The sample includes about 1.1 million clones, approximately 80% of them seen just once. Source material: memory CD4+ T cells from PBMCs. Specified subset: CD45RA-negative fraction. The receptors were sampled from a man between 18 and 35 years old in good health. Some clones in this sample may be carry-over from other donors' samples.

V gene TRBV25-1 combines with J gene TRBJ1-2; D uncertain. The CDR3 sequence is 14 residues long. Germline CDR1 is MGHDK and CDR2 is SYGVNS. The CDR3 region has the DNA TGTGGGGATGACACCCAGGTGACGTCTCATGGCTACACCTTC. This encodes CGDDTQVTSHGYTF.

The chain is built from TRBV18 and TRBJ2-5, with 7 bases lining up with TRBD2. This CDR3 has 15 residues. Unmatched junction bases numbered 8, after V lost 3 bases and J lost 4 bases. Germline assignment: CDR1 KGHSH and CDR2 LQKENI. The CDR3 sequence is CASSPYRGRGETQYF. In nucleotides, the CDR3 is TGTGCCAGCTCACCCTACCGGGGGAGGGGAGAGACCCAGTACTTC.

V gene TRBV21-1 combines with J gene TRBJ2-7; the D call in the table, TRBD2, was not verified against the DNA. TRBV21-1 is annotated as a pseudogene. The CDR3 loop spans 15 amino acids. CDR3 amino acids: CASSKETRGCYEQYF. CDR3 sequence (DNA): TGTGCCAGCAGCAAAGAGACTCGCGGGTGCTACGAGCAGTACTTC.

Written as DNA, the CDR3 is TGTGCCATCAGTGCGCTCCCCCTTGTAACCACAGGAGGTTATGGCTACACCTTC. Its translation: CAISALPLVTTGGYGYTF. This rearrangement joins TRBV10-3 to TRBJ1-2; D might be TRBD1 (5 bases). Germline values: CDR1 ENHRY, CDR2 SYGVKD. Trimming stripped 4 bases from V and 5 bases from J, with 26 bases between. This CDR3 spans 18 amino acids.

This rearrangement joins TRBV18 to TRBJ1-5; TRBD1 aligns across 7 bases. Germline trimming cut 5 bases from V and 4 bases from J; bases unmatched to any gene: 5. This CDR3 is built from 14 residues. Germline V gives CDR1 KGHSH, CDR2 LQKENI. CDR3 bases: TGTGCCAGCTCAAACCCAGGGGGGAATCAGCCCCAGCATTTT. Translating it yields CASSNPGGNQPQHF. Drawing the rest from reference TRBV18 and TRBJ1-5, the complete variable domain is NAGVMQNPRHLVRRRGQEARLRCSPMKGHSHVYWYRQLPEEGLKFMVYLQKENIIDESGMPKERFSAEFPKEGPSILRIQQVVRGDSAAYFCASSNPGGNQPQHFGDGTRLSIL.

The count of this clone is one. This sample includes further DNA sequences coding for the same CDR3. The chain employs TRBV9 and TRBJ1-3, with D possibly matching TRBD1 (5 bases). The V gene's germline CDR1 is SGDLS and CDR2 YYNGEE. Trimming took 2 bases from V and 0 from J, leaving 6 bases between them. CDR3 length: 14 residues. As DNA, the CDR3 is TGTGCCAGCAGCGTTGGGACCTCTGGAAACACCATATATTTT. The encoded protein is CASSVGTSGNTIYF.

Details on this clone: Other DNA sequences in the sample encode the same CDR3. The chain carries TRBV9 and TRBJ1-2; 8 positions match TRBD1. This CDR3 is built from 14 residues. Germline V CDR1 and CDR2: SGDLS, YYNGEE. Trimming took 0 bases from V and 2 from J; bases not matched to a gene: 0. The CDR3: CASSVGTGNYGYTF. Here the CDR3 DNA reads TGTGCCAGCAGCGTAGGGACAGGGAACTATGGCTACACCTTC. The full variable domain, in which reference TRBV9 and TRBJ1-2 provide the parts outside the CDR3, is DSGVTQTPKHLITATGQRVTLRCSPRSGDLSVYWYQQSLDQGLQFLIQYYNGEERAKGNILERFSAQQFPDLHSELNLSSLELGDSALYFCASSVGTGNYGYTFGSGTRLTVV.

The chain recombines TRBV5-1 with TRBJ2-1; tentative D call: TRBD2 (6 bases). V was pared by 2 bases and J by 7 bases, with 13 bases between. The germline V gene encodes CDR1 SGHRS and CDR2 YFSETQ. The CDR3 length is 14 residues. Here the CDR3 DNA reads TGCGCCAGCAGCTTAACGGGAGTCAGGAATGAGCAGTTCTTC. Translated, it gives CASSLTGVRNEQFF.

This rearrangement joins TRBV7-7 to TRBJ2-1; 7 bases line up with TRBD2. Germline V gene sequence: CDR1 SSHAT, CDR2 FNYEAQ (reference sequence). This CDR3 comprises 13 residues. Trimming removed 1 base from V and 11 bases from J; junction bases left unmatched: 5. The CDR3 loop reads CASSLVLAAQQFF. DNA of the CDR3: TGTGCCAGCAGCTTAGTCCTAGCGGCTCAGCAGTTCTTC.

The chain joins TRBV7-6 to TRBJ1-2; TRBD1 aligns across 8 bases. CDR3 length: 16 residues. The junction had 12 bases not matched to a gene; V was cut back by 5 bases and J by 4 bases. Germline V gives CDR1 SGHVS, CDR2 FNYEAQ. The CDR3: CASSARQGTLSYGYTF. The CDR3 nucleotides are TGTGCCAGCAGCGCTAGACAGGGGACCTTATCCTATGGCTACACCTTC.

The CDR3 protein is CASSLEGGLQETQYF. The DNA for the CDR3 is TGTGCCAGCAGCTTAGAGGGAGGGCTCCAAGAGACCCAGTACTTC. J is TRBJ2-5 and V is TRBV7-2; 7 nucleotides line up with TRBD2. Trimming took 1 base from V and 1 from J; bases not matched to a gene: 3. The CDR3 runs to 15 residues. Germline V gene data show CDR1 as SGHTA and CDR2 as FQGNSA.

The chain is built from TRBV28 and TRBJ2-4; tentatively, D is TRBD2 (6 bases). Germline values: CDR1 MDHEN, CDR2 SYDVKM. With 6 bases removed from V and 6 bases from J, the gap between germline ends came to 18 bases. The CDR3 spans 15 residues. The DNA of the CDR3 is TGTGCCAGCAGCCCGGGACGGGAGAGGGGAAACATTCAGTACTTC. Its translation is CASSPGRERGNIQYF. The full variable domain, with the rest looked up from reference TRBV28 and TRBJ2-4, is DVKVTQSSRYLVKRTGEKVFLECVQDMDHENMFWYRQDPGLGLRLIYFSYDVKMKEKGDIPEGYSVSREKKERFSLILESASTNQTSMYLCASSPGRERGNIQYFGAGTRLSVL.

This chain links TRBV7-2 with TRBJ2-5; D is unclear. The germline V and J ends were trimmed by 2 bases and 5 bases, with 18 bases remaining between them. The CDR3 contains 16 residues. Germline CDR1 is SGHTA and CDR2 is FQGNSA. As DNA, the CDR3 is TGTGCCAGCAGCTTATCAATGTCTAAGGGCCTTGAGACCCAGTACTTC. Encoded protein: CASSLSMSKGLETQYF.